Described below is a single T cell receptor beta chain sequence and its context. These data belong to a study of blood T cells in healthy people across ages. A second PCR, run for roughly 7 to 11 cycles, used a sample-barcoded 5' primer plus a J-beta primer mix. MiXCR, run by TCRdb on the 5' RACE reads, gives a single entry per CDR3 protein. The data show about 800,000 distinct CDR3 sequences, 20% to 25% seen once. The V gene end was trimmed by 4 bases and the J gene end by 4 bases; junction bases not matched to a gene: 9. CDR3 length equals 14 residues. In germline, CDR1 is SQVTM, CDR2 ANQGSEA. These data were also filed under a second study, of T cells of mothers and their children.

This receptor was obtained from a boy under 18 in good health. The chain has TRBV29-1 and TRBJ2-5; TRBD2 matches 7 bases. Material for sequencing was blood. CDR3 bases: TGCAGCGTTGGGGAAGCGGGAAAGACAGAGACCCAGTACTTC. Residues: CSVGEAGKTETQYF. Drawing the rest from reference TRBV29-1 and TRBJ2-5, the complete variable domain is SAVISQKPSRDICQRGTSLTIQCQVDSQVTMMFWYRQQPGQSLTLIATANQGSEATYESGFVIDKFPISRPNLTFSTLTVSNMSPEDSSIYLCSVGEAGKTETQYFGPGTRLLVL.